The next 4 T cell receptor beta chains were all read from a single sample in a study of OX40 agonist ivuxolimab in advanced cancers. Data came from immunoSEQ multiplex PCR; TCRdb stores just in-frame clones and leaves some out. The table has approximately 89,000 clones, 88% seen once. The input for sequencing was CD4+ or CD8+ T cells sorted from blood, taken in a trial of the OX40 agonist ivuxolimab. All receptors derive from an adult with an advanced solid tumor such as melanoma, head and neck, liver or kidney cancer.

The chain uses TRBV10-3 and TRBJ2-6; no definite D call. V dropped 5 bases and J dropped 5 bases, with 22 bases sitting between them. This CDR3 has 18 amino acids. Germline CDR1 reads ENHRY; CDR2 reads SYGVKD. CDR3 protein: CAISNEGCIQSRANVLTF. The CDR3 nucleotides are TGTGCCATCAGTAACGAAGGCTGTATACAAAGTCGGGCCAACGTCCTGACTTTC.

J is TRBJ1-5 and V is TRBV19; D is unclear. V lost 1 base and J lost 2, with 9 bases in between. This CDR3 spans 15 amino acids. In germline, CDR1 is LNHDA, CDR2 SQIVND (reference sequence). CDR3: CASSIGPGGNQPQHF. The CDR3 DNA sequence: TGTGCCAGTAGTATAGGGCCTGGGGGCAATCAGCCCCAGCATTTT.

V usage is TRBV5-4 and J usage is TRBJ1-2; D not certain. This CDR3 is 15 amino acids long. The germline V gene has CDR1 SGHNT and CDR2 YYREEE (reference sequence). The V end lost 1 base, the J end lost 2 bases, and 12 bases lay between the germline ends. This chain's CDR3 is CASSLSVRRNYGYTF. The CDR3 coding sequence is TGTGCCAGCAGCTTGAGCGTAAGACGGAACTATGGCTACACCTTC. Together with reference TRBV5-4 and TRBJ1-2, the CDR3 gives the full variable domain: ETGVTQSPTHLIKTRGQQVTLRCSSQSGHNTVSWYQQALGQGPQFIFQYYREEENGRGNFPPRFSGLQFPNYSSELNVNALELDDSALYLCASSLSVRRNYGYTFGSGTRLTVV.

This clone was counted a single time. DNA of the CDR3: TGCGCCAGCAGCAGAAACTTAGCGGGAGGGTCGGATACGCAGTATTTT. Translated: CASSRNLAGGSDTQYF. The chain employs TRBV5-1 and TRBJ2-3; 11 bases are a match to TRBD2. CDR1 and CDR2 from the germline V gene are SGHRS and YFSETQ. Trimming cost V 4 bases and J 6 bases; bases outside gene matches: 10. The CDR3 has 16 amino acids.